One sample yielded the 17 T cell receptor beta chains listed below, sequenced in a study of tumor-infiltrating lymphocytes in glioblastoma multiforme. TCRB libraries came from RNA via three nested multiplex PCR rounds. MiXCR, run by TCRdb on the multiplex PCR reads, gives a single entry per CDR3 protein. This table holds approximately 11,000 distinct CDR3 sequences, over 60% found once. The source material was brain tumor tissue. These receptor sequences come from a male donor with glioblastoma.

Notes on this clonotype: A much larger clone lies a single base off, so this may be a read error. The V call is TRBV29-1, the J call TRBJ1-5, with 8 bases identical to TRBD1. This CDR3 has 13 residues. CDR1 is SQVTM and CDR2 is ANQGSEA in the germline V gene. CDR3 sequence: CSAAGQGDQPQHF. In DNA, the CDR3 is TGCAGTGCTGCCGGACAGGGCGATCAGCCCCAGCATTTT.

Worth noting for this clonotype: The junction departs from germline at one end; a sequencing error may be responsible. The chain employs TRBV30 and TRBJ1-5; 7 bases are a match to TRBD1. The CDR3 is made up of 16 amino acids. Germline CDR1 is GTSNPN and CDR2 is SVGIG (reference sequence). The CDR3 spells CAWSLGGTLKNQAQHF. The CDR3 coding sequence is TGTGCCTGGAGTCTAGGGGGCACCCTAAAGAATCAGGCCCAGCATTTT.

Details on this clonotype: The junction does not match germline at one end; this may be a read error. J is TRBJ2-1 and V is TRBV11-1; TRBD2 matches at 10 bases. Germline V gene data show CDR1 as SGHAT and CDR2 as FQDESV (reference sequence). The CDR3 is made up of 16 amino acids. The CDR3 DNA reads as TGTGCCAGCAGTCTTTCGTGGGTAGCGGGAGGTAATGATCAGTTCTTC. Translating gives CASSLSWVAGGNDQFF.

This clonotype was detected many times. The chain recombines TRBV11-2 with TRBJ1-2, with D possibly matching TRBD1 (5 bases). Germline CDR1 and CDR2: SGHAT and FQNNGV. The CDR3 is 13 amino acids. Trimming stripped 5 bases from V and 7 bases from J, with 14 bases between. The CDR3 spells CASSQGDWIGYTF. In nucleotides, the CDR3 is TGTGCCAGCAGCCAAGGGGATTGGATTGGCTACACCTTC.

V is TRBV11-2 and J is TRBJ2-7; D possibly corresponds to TRBD1 (5 bases). The CDR3 covers 12 residues. Per the germline V gene, CDR1 is SGHAT and CDR2 is FQNNGV. Trimming left V 5 bases short and J 9 bases short, with 14 bases between. The CDR3 DNA reads TGTGCCAGCAGCCCTCAGGGATTCTGGCAGTACTTC. Its translation is CASSPQGFWQYF.

As regards this clonotype: An end of the junction does not agree with germline; a read error may underlie this. J is TRBJ2-1 and V is TRBV11-3, with 7 bases aligning to TRBD2. The CDR3 runs to 16 residues. The germline CDR1 and CDR2 sequences are SGHNT and YENEEA. The CDR3 nucleotides are TGTGCCAGCAGCTTGGGCGGGGGAACCTCCTACAATGAGCAGCTCTTC. Its translation: CASSLGGGTSYNEQLF.

Notes on this clonotype: As the CDR3 is not closed by the conserved phenylalanine or tryptophan, this likely results from a read error. The rearrangement joins TRBV12-3 or TRBV12-4 to TRBJ2-7; the D is unclear. V gave up 1 base and J gave up 2 bases, with 12 bases separating them. The CDR3 is made up of 15 amino acids. The CDR3 protein is CASSLGVGYTYEQYL. The CDR3 DNA reads as TGTGCCAGCAGTTTAGGGGTAGGGTACACCTACGAGCAGTACTTG.

The rearrangement links TRBV11-2 to TRBJ2-5, with TRBD1 matching over 7 bases. V dropped 7 bases and J dropped 0; count of bases not matched to a gene: 2. The CDR3 loop spans 13 amino acids. CDR1 and CDR2 (germline): SGHAT, FQNNGV. The CDR3 spells CASIRGNQETQYF. The CDR3 region has the DNA TGTGCCAGCATCAGGGGGAACCAAGAGACCCAGTACTTC.

V is TRBV5-6 and J is TRBJ2-1; perhaps TRBD2 as D (5 bases). Germline values: CDR1 SGHDT, CDR2 YYEEEE. V gave up 8 bases and J gave up 0 bases, with 18 bases separating them. CDR3 size: 16 residues. The CDR3 loop reads CASSPVSRGSYNEQFF. CDR3 nucleotide sequence: TGTGCCAGTAGCCCGGTTAGCCGGGGCTCCTACAATGAGCAGTTCTTC.

Remarks on this clonotype: An end of the junction differs from the germline gene, which may be a read error. The chain is built from TRBV7-8 and TRBJ2-1; TRBD2 matches at 12 bases. The CDR3 is 18 residues long. The germline gives CDR1 SGHVS, CDR2 FQNEAQ. The CDR3 sequence: CASSRGLAGTRIYNGQFF. As DNA, the CDR3 is TGTGCCAGCAGCCGTGGACTAGCGGGAACTCGGATTTACAATGGGCAGTTCTTC.

The genes are TRBV5-1 and TRBJ2-5; D ambiguous. V dropped 0 bases and J dropped 2 bases, with 5 bases sitting between them. Germline CDR1 and CDR2: SGHRS and YFSETQ. The CDR3 sequence is 13 residues long. CDR3 DNA: TGCGCCAGCAGCTTGGACCTACAAGAGACCCAGTACTTC. This sequence encodes CASSLDLQETQYF.

This chain uses TRBV11-2 with TRBJ2-6; unclear D gene. V lost 1 base to trimming and J lost 0 bases, with 10 bases between them. Germline lookup yields CDR1 SGHAT and CDR2 FQNNGV. This CDR3 spans 17 amino acids. The CDR3 DNA reads as TGTGCCAGCAGCTTAGCTCGCTCGAGCTCTGGGGCCAACGTCCTGACTTTC. Translation gives CASSLARSSSGANVLTF.

In DNA, the CDR3 is TGTGCCAGCAGTGCAACCGGGGTGACGCAGTATTTT. Amino acid sequence: CASSATGVTQYF. The chain employs TRBV6-2 or TRBV6-3 and TRBJ2-3; weak D call: TRBD2 (5 bases). V dropped 5 bases and J dropped 9 bases, with 12 bases sitting between them. This CDR3 spans 12 amino acids. CDR1 and CDR2 (germline): MNHEY, SVGEGT.

By share, this clonotype counts as medium-sized. The rearrangement links TRBV20-1 to TRBJ2-1; 10 bases fit TRBD2. Germline loops: CDR1 DFQATT, CDR2 SNEGSKA (reference sequence). This CDR3 region has 15 residues. Trimming cost V 0 bases and J 6 bases; bases outside gene matches: 5. The CDR3 bases are TGCAGTGCTAGAGATCTTCTAGCGGGAGTCAATGAGCAGTTCTTC. Its translation is CSARDLLAGVNEQFF.

By its share, this clonotype is medium-sized. The chain uses TRBV4-1 and TRBJ1-4; D ambiguous. The CDR3 has 16 amino acids. Germline V gene data show CDR1 as MGHRA and CDR2 as YSYEKL. V gave up 0 bases and J gave up 3 bases, with 11 bases separating them. CDR3 nucleotide sequence: TGCGCCAGCAGCCAAGATACGTGGGCGGCTAATGAAAAACTGTTTTTT. Its translation is CASSQDTWAANEKLFF.

The CDR3 sequence is CSVGGAAGGNEQFF. DNA of the CDR3: TGCAGCGTCGGGGGGGCGGCGGGGGGCAATGAGCAGTTCTTC. The chain links TRBV29-1 to TRBJ2-1; 8 bases fit TRBD2. The CDR3 covers 14 residues. Germline V gene data show CDR1 as SQVTM and CDR2 as ANQGSEA. V trimming: 6 bases; J trimming: 6 bases; junction bases outside the gene matches: 10.

The chain carries TRBV20-1 and TRBJ2-3, with D hard to call. V gave up 4 bases and J gave up 2 bases, with 16 bases separating them. This CDR3 has 15 residues. Per the germline V gene, CDR1 is DFQATT and CDR2 is SNEGSKA (reference sequence). In DNA, the CDR3 is TGCAGTGCTACCCCCAGTGGCGTTGCCACAGATACGCAGTATTTT. Its translation is CSATPSGVATDTQYF.